One and the same sample provided the 3 T cell receptor beta chains below, sequenced in a study of early T cells in non-severe SARS-CoV-2 infection. TCRdb re-called the 5' RACE reads through MiXCR, storing one row per CDR3 protein. The sample comprises about 83,000 distinct CDR3 sequences, over 11% of which are singletons, and under 4% rests with the top ten. What was sequenced was whole blood. The origin of the receptors is an adult who was a healthcare worker with PCR-confirmed SARS-CoV-2 infection or an uninfected control (not recorded which).

This clonotype came up a few times. The chain recombines TRBV7-6 with TRBJ2-3, with 8 bases matching TRBD2. J gave up 4 bases and V 3 bases, and 6 bases lay outside the gene matches. Germline values: CDR1 SGHVS, CDR2 FNYEAQ. The CDR3 loop spans 15 amino acids. Here the CDR3 reads CASSFGGAVADTQYF. DNA of the CDR3: TGTGCCAGCAGCTTCGGGGGGGCAGTAGCAGATACGCAGTATTTT.

The J gene is TRBJ1-3, the V gene TRBV6-2 or TRBV6-3, with D perhaps TRBD1 (6 bases). Between the trimmed V and J ends, which lost 0 bases and 0 bases, there was a span of 21 bases. Germline V gene data show CDR1 as MNHEY and CDR2 as SVGEGT. The CDR3 is 20 amino acids. This CDR3 reads CASSYSSRGRDYHSGNTIYF. DNA for the CDR3: TGTGCCAGCAGTTACTCTAGCCGGGGGCGCGATTATCACTCTGGAAACACCATATATTTT.

In this sample, this clonotype turned up many times. This chain uses TRBV2 with TRBJ1-1; TRBD1 agrees at 8 bases. Germline-derived CDR1 and CDR2 are SNHLY and FYNNEI. CDR3 length: 14 residues. V shed 5 bases, J shed 3 bases, and the junction held 5 bases outside the gene matches. CDR3 amino acids: CASSLRGRDTEAFF. The CDR3 nucleotides read TGTGCCAGCAGTCTCAGGGGGCGGGACACTGAAGCTTTCTTT.